Below, 21 T cell receptor beta chains from the same sample are listed, as sequenced in a study of blood T cell repertoires in COVID-19. Clones were sequenced by immunoSEQ multiplex PCR, and TCRdb holds only the in-frame ones, with some missing. This sample has 250,000 to 300,000 clones, with approximately 90% found just once. Sequenced material: peripheral blood. The origin of the receptors is a woman in her thirties or forties who had recovered from COVID-19.

The chain recombines TRBV19 with TRBJ1-1, with D tentatively TRBD1 (6 bases). Trimming cost V 5 bases and J 0 bases, with 13 bases left between them. The CDR3 covers 15 residues. The V gene's germline CDR1 is LNHDA and CDR2 SQIVND (reference sequence). CDR3 in amino acids: CASSPRTAMNTEAFF. CDR3 coding DNA: TGTGCCAGTAGTCCCCGGACAGCCATGAACACTGAAGCTTTCTTT.

The rearrangement links TRBV18 to TRBJ1-1; D is possibly TRBD1 (6 bases). This CDR3 region has 15 residues. Germline V CDR1 and CDR2: KGHSH, LQKENI. V lost 6 bases and J 1 base, leaving 15 bases between the germline ends. CDR3 sequence: CASSPLGQPNTEAFF. The CDR3 nucleotides read TGTGCCAGCTCGCCCTTGGGACAACCGAACACTGAAGCTTTCTTT. The full variable domain, its missing parts supplied by reference TRBV18 and TRBJ1-1, is NAGVMQNPRHLVRRRGQEARLRCSPMKGHSHVYWYRQLPEEGLKFMVYLQKENIIDESGMPKERFSAEFPKEGPSILRIQQVVRGDSAAYFCASSPLGQPNTEAFFGQGTRLTVV.

V usage is TRBV5-1 and J usage is TRBJ2-3; 9 bases match TRBD1. CDR1 and CDR2 from the germline V gene are SGHRS and YFSETQ. This CDR3 has 15 residues. The junction had 6 bases not matched to a gene; V was cut back by 3 bases and J by 4 bases. CDR3 loop: CASSSTGGRSDTQYF. The CDR3 DNA reads TGCGCCAGCAGCTCCACAGGGGGCCGATCAGATACGCAGTATTTT.

The rearrangement joins TRBV3-1 (or the pseudogene TRBV3-2) to TRBJ2-1; 10 nucleotides match TRBD2. From germline, CDR1 is LGHDT and CDR2 YNNKEL (reference sequence). With 7 bases clipped from V and 0 bases from J, the junction kept 9 bases outside the gene matches. The CDR3 loop spans 17 amino acids. Here the CDR3 reads CASTPFLAGVSYNEQFF. The DNA of the CDR3 is TGTGCCAGCACCCCCTTCCTAGCGGGAGTCTCCTACAATGAGCAGTTCTTC.

The CDR3 coding sequence is TGTGCCAGCAGTTTACCAGCGCGGAACACCGGGGAGCTGTTTTTT. Translated: CASSLPARNTGELFF. The V call is TRBV27, the J call TRBJ2-2; no definite D call. The CDR3 totals 15 residues. CDR1 is MNHEY, CDR2 SMNVEV, per germline (reference sequence). V was trimmed by 2 bases and J by 1 base, leaving 8 bases between them.

The V gene is TRBV30, the J gene TRBJ2-5, with 8 bases that match TRBD1. The V gene's germline CDR1 is GTSNPN and CDR2 SVGIG (reference sequence). Germline trimming cut 8 bases from V and 5 bases from J; bases unmatched to any gene: 16. This CDR3 spans 15 amino acids. The CDR3 loop reads CAGKPGQAPRETQYF. The CDR3 DNA follows: TGTGCCGGGAAACCGGGACAGGCCCCGCGGGAGACCCAGTACTTC.

The rearrangement links TRBV24-1 to TRBJ1-5; TRBD1 might be the D (6 bases). Germline lookup yields CDR1 KGHDR and CDR2 SFDVKD. Deletions cut 1 base from V and 5 bases from J, with 14 bases between. The CDR3 spans 16 residues. This CDR3 reads CATSDFWQGMDQPQHF. The CDR3 region has the DNA TGTGCCACCAGTGATTTTTGGCAGGGGATGGATCAGCCCCAGCATTTT.

The rearrangement links TRBV19 to TRBJ1-1; D is perhaps TRBD1 (5 bases). Trimming left V 9 bases short and J 5 bases short, with 16 bases between. This CDR3 is built from 13 residues. Germline loops: CDR1 LNHDA, CDR2 SQIVND (reference sequence). CDR3 nucleotide sequence: TGTGCCAGCCTCCCAGGGATGAGGACTGAAGCTTTCTTT. Its protein product is CASLPGMRTEAFF.

The chain has TRBV7-9 and TRBJ1-6; 11 bases are a match to TRBD1. The CDR3 sequence is 15 residues long. With 5 bases clipped from V and 10 bases from J, the junction kept 7 bases outside the gene matches. In germline, CDR1 is SEHNR, CDR2 FQNEAQ (reference sequence). CDR3 sequence: CASSRTDRGHSPLHF. CDR3 nucleotide sequence: TGTGCCAGCAGCCGCACGGACAGGGGGCACTCACCCCTCCACTTT.

The chain combines TRBV19 with TRBJ2-1; 7 nucleotides match TRBD2. The V and J ends lost 3 bases and 2 bases, in that order; junction bases with no gene match: 4. There are 15 residues in the CDR3. CDR1 LNHDA and CDR2 SQIVND come from the germline V gene (reference sequence). This chain's CDR3 is CASSISAGPYNEQFF. The DNA for the CDR3 is TGTGCCAGTAGTATTTCAGCGGGGCCCTACAATGAGCAGTTCTTC. The full variable domain, rest sourced from reference TRBV19 and TRBJ2-1, is DGGITQSPKYLFRKEGQNVTLSCEQNLNHDAMYWYRQDPGQGLRLIYYSQIVNDFQKGDIAEGYSVSREKKESFPLTVTSAQKNPTAFYLCASSISAGPYNEQFFGPGTRLTVL.

The V call is TRBV6-2 or TRBV6-3, the J call TRBJ1-2, with D perhaps TRBD1 (5 bases). V was pared by 2 bases and J by 4 bases, with 17 bases between. The length of the CDR3 is 16 residues. From germline, CDR1 is MNHEY and CDR2 SVGEGT. The CDR3, as DNA: TGTGCCAGCAGTTACGGGAGGACGAGGGGCCCCTATGGCTACACCTTC. As protein: CASSYGRTRGPYGYTF.

This clone was picked up one time. V usage is TRBV4-1 and J usage is TRBJ1-1; D is possibly TRBD1 (5 bases). Germline CDR1 and CDR2: MGHRA and YSYEKL. The V end lost 1 base, the J end lost 4 bases, and 13 bases lay between the germline ends. The CDR3 is made up of 15 amino acids. The CDR3 is CASSQVGQGGTEAFF. CDR3 DNA sequence: TGCGCCAGCAGCCAAGTTGGGCAGGGTGGCACTGAAGCTTTCTTT.

A few counts support this clone. The rearrangement uses TRBV28 and TRBJ1-5; D not resolved. V lost 7 bases and J lost 10, with 14 bases in between. Germline assignment: CDR1 MDHEN and CDR2 SYDVKM. The CDR3 spans 12 residues. The CDR3 protein is CASTQAPGPQHF. The CDR3 nucleotides are TGTGCCAGCACCCAGGCGCCAGGCCCCCAGCATTTT.

V gene TRBV24-1 combines with J gene TRBJ1-2; 7 bases line up with TRBD1. Germline V gene data show CDR1 as KGHDR and CDR2 as SFDVKD. There are 14 residues in the CDR3. V shed 4 bases, J shed 3 bases, and the junction held 4 bases outside the gene matches. For the CDR3, the DNA is TGTGCCACCAGTGACTACAGGGGCTACTATGGCTACACCTTC. This translates into CATSDYRGYYGYTF.

This rearrangement joins TRBV19 to TRBJ2-3, with a weak D call TRBD2 (6 bases). The CDR3 has 13 residues. The germline V gene has CDR1 LNHDA and CDR2 SQIVND (reference sequence). Trimming cost V 5 bases and J 4 bases, with 10 bases left between them. The CDR3 DNA follows: TGTGCCAGTAGTCTCAGACTAGCAGATACGCAGTATTTT. This encodes CASSLRLADTQYF. Filled out from reference TRBV19 and TRBJ2-3, the complete variable domain reads DGGITQSPKYLFRKEGQNVTLSCEQNLNHDAMYWYRQDPGQGLRLIYYSQIVNDFQKGDIAEGYSVSREKKESFPLTVTSAQKNPTAFYLCASSLRLADTQYFGPGTRLTVL.

The rearrangement uses TRBV4-1 and TRBJ1-4, with 8 bases identical to TRBD1. Germline-derived CDR1 and CDR2 are MGHRA and YSYEKL. The trim removed 1 base at V and 14 bases at J, leaving 6 bases unmatched. The CDR3 has 13 amino acids. The chain's CDR3 is CASSQAPDRDLFF. In DNA form, the CDR3 reads TGCGCCAGCAGCCAAGCTCCGGACAGGGACCTGTTTTTT.

The gene calls are TRBV27 and TRBJ1-5; the D gene is possibly TRBD1 (5 bases). Trimming shortened V by 3 bases and J by 4 bases, and 13 bases separated the two germline ends. Per germline, CDR1 MNHEY and CDR2 SMNVEV (reference sequence). This CDR3 is 15 amino acids long. The DNA for the CDR3 is TGTGCCAGCAGTTTGGGGGGTTTTTGGAATCAGCCCCAGCATTTT. Amino acid sequence: CASSLGGFWNQPQHF.

The chain combines TRBV24-1 with TRBJ2-2; 11 bases fit TRBD1. Germline loops: CDR1 KGHDR, CDR2 SFDVKD. With V trimmed by 6 bases and J by 4 bases, 3 bases remained unmatched. The CDR3 covers 15 residues. The CDR3 DNA is TGTGCCACCAGTCCGGGACAGGGGGTCACCGGGGAGCTGTTTTTT. It translates to CATSPGQGVTGELFF.

The chain has TRBV6-5 and TRBJ1-1, with D hard to call. CDR3 length equals 13 residues. CDR1 and CDR2 from the germline V gene are MNHEY and SVGAGI. Trimming cost V 7 bases and J 8 bases, with 17 bases left between them. The DNA for the CDR3 is TGTGCCAGCACTCACCCCGGAACCAGGGAAGCTTTCTTT. Translated, it gives CASTHPGTREAFF.

This clone was detected only once. The junction shows a germline mismatch at one end, possibly a read error. The genes are TRBV5-4 and TRBJ2-1; the D is unclear. The CDR3 loop spans 15 amino acids. CDR1 SGHNT and CDR2 YYREEE come from the germline V gene (reference sequence). CDR3 coding DNA: TGTGCCAGCACCTTGAGGCCGCTAGAATACAATGAGCAGTTCTTC. This codes for CASTLRPLEYNEQFF.

This chain joins TRBV12-3 or TRBV12-4 and TRBJ2-1; D not certain. Trimming cost V 2 bases and J 8 bases, with 4 bases left between them. This CDR3 has 11 residues. The CDR3 spells CASSLSDEQFF. CDR3 DNA: TGTGCCAGCAGTTTATCCGATGAGCAGTTCTTC.